This T cell receptor beta chain was sequenced during a study of T-cell memory formation after mild COVID-19. In this sample, this clonotype turned up a few times. What it binds is not known. Study-level results: Pre-infection memory already had some responding clones, implying cross-reactive memory joined.

TCRdb re-called the 5' RACE reads with MiXCR, one entry per CDR3 protein. Among 500,000 to 650,000 distinct CDR3 sequences listed, roughly 22% were seen once. The CDR3 consists of 13 residues. Trimming left V 4 bases short and J 10 bases short, with 14 bases between. Germline CDR1 and CDR2: MGHRA and YSYEKL. The chain has TRBV4-1 and TRBJ2-1; the D gene is possibly TRBD1 (5 bases). This sequence originates from an adult woman who had mild COVID-19 (a few samples of this study predate the infection). Cell type and time point are not known. The sequencing input was PBMCs or a T cell subset sorted from them (not recorded which). For the CDR3, the DNA is TGCGCCAGCAGCCCAGGGCTAGGCGCCGAGCAGTTCTTC. Translation: CASSPGLGAEQFF.